This is a list of T cell receptor beta chains from one sample in a study of blood T cell repertoires in COVID-19. The table came from immunoSEQ multiplex PCR; TCRdb's copy has only in-frame clones and leaves some out. The sample includes roughly 200,000 clones, roughly four fifths of them seen just once. Source material: peripheral blood. The receptor source for this set is a man in his forties or fifties who had recovered from COVID-19. Both conserved end residues are part of each CDR3. Each record gives: J gene, V gene, CDR3 protein.

>TRBJ1-4|TRBV19
CASSGTDEEKLFF
>TRBJ2-7|TRBV7-9
CASSLRTSSSYEQYF
>TRBJ1-5|TRBV6-1
CASSEAPGSQPQHF
>TRBJ2-1|TRBV5-1
CASSADGGPYSYNEQFF
>TRBJ1-3|TRBV11-2
CASSSRGQGARNTIYF
>TRBJ2-2|TRBV6-2/TRBV6-3
CASSWQRGYTGELFF
>TRBJ2-5|TRBV7-7
CASSPGKAGETQYF
>TRBJ2-1|TRBV19
CASSIDPRLVLAEQFF
>TRBJ2-2|TRBV4-3
CASRVTGLTGELFF
>TRBJ2-5|TRBV7-7
CASSQTSGRAIETQYF
>TRBJ1-5|TRBV28
CASSLYEPQHF
>TRBJ1-2|TRBV19
CASSTPGQGDYGYTF
>TRBJ2-7|TRBV19
CASSIGGPPNPYEQYF
>TRBJ1-3|TRBV7-6
CASSFPGTLGNTIYF
>TRBJ2-3|TRBV9
CASSVGGTDTQYF
>TRBJ1-5|TRBV2
CASSGQGGNQPQHF
>TRBJ2-1|TRBV27
CASSLGQRESGSNEQFF
>TRBJ1-1|TRBV11-1
CASSPALPAMNTEAFF
>TRBJ2-4|TRBV27
CASSLPHPGQGPKNIQYF
>TRBJ2-4|TRBV4-2
CASSQGSGANIQYF
>TRBJ2-3|TRBV29-1
CSEGQGGDTQYF
>TRBJ2-5|TRBV7-9
CASSLFGVGQQETQYF
>TRBJ2-3|TRBV9
CASSLGLAGYTDTQYF
>TRBJ2-7|TRBV5-1
CASSLQPGTSGSYEQYF
>TRBJ2-1|TRBV5-1
CASSRLGTSGGYNEQFF
>TRBJ2-1|TRBV19
CASSLAYGEVYNEQFF
>TRBJ1-5|TRBV28
CASRDNDQPQHF
>TRBJ2-7|TRBV4-2
CASSPWTGGYEQYF
>TRBJ1-1|TRBV29-1
CSVRQETNTEAFF
>TRBJ2-3|TRBV11-3
CASSPGTSGRTDTQYF
>TRBJ2-7|TRBV19
CASSISRGQTYEQYF
>TRBJ1-1|TRBV21-1
CASSKGQGLGVCVTEAFF
>TRBJ1-5|TRBV19
CASTWTGGNQPQHF
>TRBJ1-3|TRBV7-2
CASVTVGNTIYF
>TRBJ1-5|TRBV29-1
CSVVQDGTNQPQHF
>TRBJ1-2|TRBV10-3
CASARDREGIGYGYTF
>TRBJ2-3|TRBV6-2/TRBV6-3
CASSPRWEDRSTQYF
>TRBJ1-5|TRBV2
CASNPGIAGQPQHF
>TRBJ2-5|TRBV14
CASRAQGRETQYF
>TRBJ2-3|TRBV5-5
CASSLVSGVTDTQYF
>TRBJ2-1|TRBV11-3
CASSPSGGEGTNEQFF
>TRBJ2-5|TRBV28
CASSSEKAAQETQYF
>TRBJ2-7|TRBV6-1
CASSGPADRISYEQYF
>TRBJ1-2|TRBV7-9
CASSRGQGRGYTF
>TRBJ2-7|TRBV27
CASSSKGLAGSYEQYF
>TRBJ1-3|TRBV19
CASSKHSSGNTIYF
>TRBJ1-2|TRBV9
CASSVGRDTFYGYTF
>TRBJ2-3|TRBV19
CASTQGALSTDTQYF
>TRBJ1-4|TRBV4-2
CASSQDPESSGEKLFF
>TRBJ2-4|TRBV4-3
CASSQDPAGTKNIQYF
>TRBJ2-1|TRBV14
CASSKGTSGGSWQFF
>TRBJ1-4|TRBV5-6
CASSLVGQGNEKLFF